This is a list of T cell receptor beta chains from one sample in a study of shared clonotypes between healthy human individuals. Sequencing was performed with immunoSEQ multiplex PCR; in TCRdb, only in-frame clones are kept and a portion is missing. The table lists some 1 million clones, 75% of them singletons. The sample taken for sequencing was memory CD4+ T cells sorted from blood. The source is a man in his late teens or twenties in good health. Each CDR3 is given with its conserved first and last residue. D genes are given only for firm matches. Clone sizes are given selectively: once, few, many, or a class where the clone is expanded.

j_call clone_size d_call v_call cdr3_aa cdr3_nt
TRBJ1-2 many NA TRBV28 CASSQWGYGYTF TGTGCCAGCAGCCAATGGGGCTATGGCTACACCTTC
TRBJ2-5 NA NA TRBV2 CASRVGLASETQYF TGTGCCAGCAGAGTTGGACTGGCTTCAGAGACCCAGTACTTC
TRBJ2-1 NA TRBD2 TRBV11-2 CASSTGEGNEQFF TGTGCCAGCAGCACGGGGGAGGGGAATGAGCAGTTCTTC
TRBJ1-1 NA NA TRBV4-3 CASSHLQDNTEAFF TGCGCCAGCAGCCACCTACAGGATAACACTGAAGCTTTCTTT
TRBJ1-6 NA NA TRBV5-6 CASSRTDLDNSPLHF TGTGCCAGCAGCCGGACAGACCTAGATAATTCACCCCTCCACTTT
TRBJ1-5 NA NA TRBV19 CASVGGLKPQHF TGTGCCAGTGTCGGGGGACTCAAACCCCAGCATTTT
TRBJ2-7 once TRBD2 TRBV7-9 CASSLGTNEQYF TGTGCCAGCAGCCTGGGGACTAACGAGCAGTACTTC
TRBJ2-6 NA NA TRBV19 CASSPDRAGANVLTF TGTGCCAGTAGTCCCGACCGGGCTGGGGCCAACGTCCTGACTTTC
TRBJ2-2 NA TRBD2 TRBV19 CASTLLASARELFF TGTGCCAGTACCCTACTAGCGTCGGCCCGGGAGCTGTTTTTT
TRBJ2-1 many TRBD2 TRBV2 CASNYLAGVNNEQFF TGTGCCAGCAATTATCTAGCGGGAGTCAACAATGAGCAGTTCTTC
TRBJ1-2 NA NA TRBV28 CASSSGLKGYYGYTF TGTGCCAGCAGTTCAGGCCTAAAAGGGTACTATGGCTACACCTTC
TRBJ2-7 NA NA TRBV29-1 CSVRGAGEQYF TGCAGCGTTCGGGGAGCGGGCGAGCAGTACTTC
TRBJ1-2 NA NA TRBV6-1 CASVDRYGYTF TGTGCCAGCGTTGACCGCTATGGCTACACCTTC
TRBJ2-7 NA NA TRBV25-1 CASSSGKGHIPYEQYF TGTGCCAGCAGTTCCGGAAAGGGACACATACCTTACGAGCAGTACTTC
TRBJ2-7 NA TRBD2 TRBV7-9 CASRQGLAGDSYEQYF TGTGCCAGCCGACAAGGACTAGCGGGGGACTCCTACGAGCAGTACTTC
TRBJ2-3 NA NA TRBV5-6 CASSFAVGRGTDTQYF TGTGCCAGCAGCTTCGCCGTCGGACGGGGCACAGATACGCAGTATTTT
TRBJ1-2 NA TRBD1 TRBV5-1 CASSLEPTGGRLNYGYTF TGCGCCAGCAGCTTGGAACCGACAGGGGGCCGACTAAACTATGGCTACACCTTC
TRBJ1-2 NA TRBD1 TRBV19 CASSPPGQGPGSYGYTF TGTGCCAGTAGCCCTCCGGGACAGGGGCCTGGTAGCTATGGCTACACCTTC
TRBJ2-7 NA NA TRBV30 CAWAGNSYEQYF TGTGCCTGGGCGGGGAACTCCTACGAGCAGTACTTC
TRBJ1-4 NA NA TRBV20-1 CSAPRAGKLFF TGCAGTGCCCCGAGGGCTGGAAAACTGTTTTTT
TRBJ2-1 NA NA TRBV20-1 CSAQRAEQFF TGCAGTGCTCAAAGGGCTGAGCAGTTCTTC
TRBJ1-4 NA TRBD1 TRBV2 CASSAARTGSEKLFF TGTGCCAGCAGTGCAGCTAGGACAGGGTCCGAAAAACTGTTTTTT
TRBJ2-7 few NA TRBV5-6 CASSGKGRATYEQYF TGTGCCAGCAGCGGAAAGGGCAGGGCGACCTACGAGCAGTACTTC
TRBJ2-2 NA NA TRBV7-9 CASSSLTSGNTGELFF TGTGCCAGCAGCTCCCTGACAAGTGGGAACACCGGGGAGCTGTTTTTT
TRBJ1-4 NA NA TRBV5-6 CASSQLGPMNEKLFF TGTGCCAGCAGCCAACTGGGACCGATGAATGAAAAACTGTTTTTT
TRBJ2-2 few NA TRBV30 CAWNRDMNTGELFF TGTGCCTGGAACCGGGACATGAACACCGGGGAGCTGTTTTTT
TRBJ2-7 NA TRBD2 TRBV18 CASSPTSGGTDEQYF TGTGCCAGCTCACCTACTAGCGGGGGGACCGACGAGCAGTACTTC
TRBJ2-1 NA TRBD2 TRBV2 CASRPSGMNEQFF TGTGCCAGCAGACCTAGCGGTATGAATGAGCAGTTCTTC
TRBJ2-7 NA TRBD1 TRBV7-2 CASSLAGTGNYEQYF TGTGCCAGCAGCTTAGCTGGGACAGGGAACTACGAGCAGTACTTC
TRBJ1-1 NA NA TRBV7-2 CASSFTGSTEAFF TGTGCCAGCAGCTTCACAGGGAGCACTGAAGCTTTCTTT
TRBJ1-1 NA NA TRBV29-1 CSVLPGTTEAFF TGCAGCGTTTTGCCAGGGACCACTGAAGCTTTCTTT